These 9 T cell receptor beta chains were all obtained from the same sample, sequenced in a study of identical twins. MiXCR, run by TCRdb on the 5' RACE reads, gives a single entry per CDR3 protein. The sample has 450,000 or so distinct CDR3 sequences; approximately 14% are singletons. Another study also made use of these data, one on yellow fever vaccine responses in identical twins.

Source material: CD4+ T cells sorted from blood. The receptor source for this set is a woman younger than 35 in good health.

The chain joins TRBV3-1 to TRBJ2-3; 13 bases match TRBD2. V shed 4 bases, J shed 6 bases, and the junction held 4 bases outside the gene matches. The length of the CDR3 is 15 residues. Germline loops: CDR1 LGHDT, CDR2 YNNKEL (reference sequence). CDR3: CASSRGLAGADTQYF. CDR3 in DNA: TGTGCCAGCAGCCGTGGACTAGCGGGGGCGGATACGCAGTATTTT.

This clonotype turned up a few times. V is TRBV2 and J is TRBJ2-7, with 7 bases that match TRBD1. The CDR3 runs to 14 residues. Germline V lookup: CDR1 SNHLY, CDR2 FYNNEI. The ends lost 5 bases at V and 2 bases at J; junction bases unmatched: 6. In DNA form, the CDR3 reads TGTGCCAGCAGTCCGGGACAGCAGACCTACGAGCAGTACTTC. Protein product: CASSPGQQTYEQYF.

A single count supports this clonotype. The chain joins TRBV5-5 to TRBJ1-5; the D gene is possibly TRBD2 (5 bases). The tail of the sequence fits TRBJ2-3 better, so the J call may be wrong. This CDR3 spans 15 amino acids. Germline CDR1 reads SGHKS; CDR2 reads YYEKEE (reference sequence). CDR3 protein: CASSPGLLSYQPQYF. CDR3 sequence (DNA): TGTGCCAGCAGCCCTGGACTCCTTAGCTATCAGCCCCAGTATTTT.

This clonotype was seen a handful of times. This sequence joins TRBV7-2 and TRBJ2-5; no clear D gene. Per germline, CDR1 SGHTA and CDR2 FQGNSA. Deletions cut 5 bases from V and 3 bases from J, with 10 bases between. CDR3 size: 13 residues. In DNA, the CDR3 is TGTGCCAGCAGCCCGGACCCGAAAGAGACCCAGTACTTC. Protein sequence: CASSPDPKETQYF.

There are many counts of this clonotype. In nucleotides, the CDR3 is TGTGCCAGCAGCCAACGGGGGGATACGCAGTATTTT. Translated, it gives CASSQRGDTQYF. This chain connects TRBV3-1 to TRBJ2-3; D perhaps matches TRBD2 (6 bases). CDR1 is LGHDT and CDR2 is YNNKEL in the germline V gene (reference sequence). This CDR3 has 12 amino acids. Deletions cut 2 bases from V and 6 bases from J, with 6 bases between.

This chain connects TRBV6-2 or TRBV6-3 to TRBJ2-7; 9 nucleotides agree with TRBD2. Unmatched junction bases numbered 3, after V lost 0 bases and J lost 3 bases. This CDR3 is 15 amino acids long. Germline CDR1 reads MNHEY; CDR2 reads SVGEGT. The CDR3: CASSYSTSGNYEQYF. CDR3 bases: TGTGCCAGCAGTTACTCGACTAGCGGTAACTACGAGCAGTACTTC.

This clonotype was seen only a few times. The chain has TRBV20-1 and TRBJ2-1; D unclear. Germline CDR1 DFQATT, CDR2 SNEGSKA (reference sequence). The V end was cut by 6 bases, the J end by 1 base, with 10 bases between. There are 13 residues in the CDR3. The CDR3 nucleotides are TGCAGTGCCCTCCCGGAGTCCTACAATGAGCAGTTCTTC. Translated: CSALPESYNEQFF.

The genes are TRBV7-9 and TRBJ2-2; D unresolved. Looked up from germline, CDR1 is SEHNR and CDR2 is FQNEAQ (reference sequence). V was shortened by 1 base and J by 6 bases, with 6 bases between the two germline ends. This CDR3 region has 13 residues. DNA of the CDR3: TGTGCCAGCAGCTTAGTAGAACCCGGGGAGCTGTTTTTT. Its translation: CASSLVEPGELFF.

Only a few counts were recorded for this clonotype. The chain joins TRBV20-1 to TRBJ2-7, with D maybe TRBD2 (5 bases). Germline V gene sequence: CDR1 DFQATT, CDR2 SNEGSKA (reference sequence). The CDR3 length is 14 residues. V was trimmed by 6 bases and J by 5 bases, leaving 20 bases between them. The CDR3 region is CSAGLGLGRDEQYF. CDR3 nucleotides: TGCAGTGCCGGACTTGGACTCGGCCGTGACGAGCAGTACTTC.